This T cell receptor beta chain originates from a study of T cells expressing NK-cell markers. In the study overall: Sorted CD3+CD56-NKG2C+, CD3+CD56+NKG2C+ and CD3+CD56+NKG2C- T cells supplied the TCR beta repertoires. Study findings and constraints: One observes that, in several donors, these clonotypes were also the leading ones within the CD3+CD56-NKG2C+ fraction. The share of CD8+ T cells held by dominant NKG2C+ clonotypes was about 1.0-8% in roughly 6 donors.

The CDR3 spans 14 residues. CDR1 is LGHNT, CDR2 FRNRAP, per germline. It was by 5'RACE template switching with UMIs that TCR beta cDNA was made. TCRdb reprocessed the 5' RACE reads, keeping one entry per CDR3 protein, no DNA. The table lists 500,000 or so distinct CDR3 sequences. On this clonotype itself: Its antigen is not identified.

The chain joins TRBV12-5 to TRBJ2-1; TCRdb's D gene call, TRBD1, goes unchecked for lack of DNA. The specimen sequenced was blood T cells: a sorted CD56 or NKG2C T cell subset, CD4+ or CD8+ T cells, or bulk PBMC T cells (not recorded which). The sequence came from a man between 18 and 29 years old in good health. CDR3 sequence: CASGLQGTYNEQFF.